These 27 T cell receptor beta chains were all obtained from the same sample, sequenced in a study of T-cell memory formation after mild COVID-19. Each CDR3 protein gets one entry after TCRdb re-called the 5' RACE reads with MiXCR. The sample holds 100,000 to 150,000 distinct CDR3 sequences, about 6% seen once. Sequencing was done on a sample of PBMCs or a T cell subset sorted from them (not recorded which). These receptors all come from an adult woman who had mild COVID-19 (a few samples of this study predate the infection). Cell type and time point are not known.

This clonotype was detected ten times or more. The J gene is TRBJ2-1, the V gene TRBV4-2; TRBD2 agrees at 13 bases. The CDR3 extends over 17 amino acids. V shed 3 bases and J 5 bases; nucleotides not matched to a gene: 7. The V gene's germline CDR1 is LGHNA and CDR2 YNFKEQ. CDR3 in DNA: TGTGCCAGCAGCCATTTTTACGGGACTAGCGGGGACAATGAGCAGTTCTTC. Protein sequence: CASSHFYGTSGDNEQFF.

This clonotype came up a few times. The rearrangement uses TRBV2 and TRBJ1-5; no reliable D call. Trimming pared 7 bases from V and 2 bases from J, leaving 15 bases between. This CDR3 comprises 15 residues. The germline gives CDR1 SNHLY, CDR2 FYNNEI. For the CDR3, the DNA is TGTGCCAGCAAAGGATCAGAGATGGGCAATCAGCCCCAGCATTTT. Translation: CASKGSEMGNQPQHF.

This clonotype was counted between two and nine times. This chain joins TRBV19 and TRBJ2-7, with 10 positions matching TRBD1. CDR1 is LNHDA and CDR2 is SQIVND in the germline V gene (reference sequence). The CDR3 loop spans 14 amino acids. V was clipped by 2 bases and J by 6 bases; unmatched bases: 4. The CDR3 DNA reads TGTGCCAGTAGTATAAGAGACAGGGGGCTCGAGCAGTACTTC. Amino acid sequence: CASSIRDRGLEQYF.

The J gene is TRBJ2-3, the V gene TRBV18; 9 bases are a match to TRBD2. Germline V gene lookup returns CDR1 KGHSH and CDR2 LQKENI. This CDR3 has 15 amino acids. V dropped 2 bases and J dropped 4; count of bases not matched to a gene: 4. In nucleotides, the CDR3 is TGTGCCAGCTCACCAGTTAGCGGGAGCGCAGATACGCAGTATTTT. Its protein is CASSPVSGSADTQYF.

This clonotype occurred a few times. This rearrangement joins TRBV15 to TRBJ2-5, with 7 bases that match TRBD2. CDR1 is LNHNV, CDR2 YYDKDF, per germline (reference sequence). The CDR3 is 15 residues long. The V segment lost 1 base and the J segment 4 bases; nucleotides outside the gene matches: 6. The CDR3 loop is CATSRGGTGGETQYF. CDR3 DNA sequence: TGTGCCACCAGCAGAGGGGGGACGGGAGGAGAGACCCAGTACTTC.

This sequence joins TRBV4-2 and TRBJ2-3; 7 nucleotides align to TRBD1. This CDR3 comprises 12 residues. The trim removed 3 bases at V and 12 bases at J, leaving 6 bases unmatched. Germline values: CDR1 LGHNA, CDR2 YNFKEQ. This CDR3 reads CASSHGTGAQYF. CDR3 coding DNA: TGTGCCAGCAGCCATGGTACAGGGGCCCAGTATTTT.

This chain links TRBV30 with TRBJ1-6; no definite D call. Trimming stripped 4 bases from V and 3 bases from J, with 7 bases between. The CDR3 has 13 amino acids. Germline V gene lookup returns CDR1 GTSNPN and CDR2 SVGIG (reference sequence). The CDR3 DNA sequence: TGTGCCTGGACCCCGAACTATAATTCACCCCTCCACTTT. Its translation: CAWTPNYNSPLHF.

In this sample, this clonotype turned up a few times. The chain employs TRBV3-1 and TRBJ1-1; 7 positions agree with TRBD1. The V gene's germline CDR1 is LGHDT and CDR2 YNNKEL (reference sequence). This CDR3 spans 13 amino acids. V lost 5 bases and J lost 11; bases outside the gene matches: 11. CDR3 bases: TGTGCCAGCAGCGACACAGGGGCGGAAATGGCTTTCTTT. As protein: CASSDTGAEMAFF.

The rearrangement uses TRBV10-3 and TRBJ2-7; D is possibly TRBD2 (6 bases). Trimming pared 0 bases from V and 1 base from J, leaving 10 bases between. CDR1 is ENHRY, CDR2 SYGVKD, per germline. This CDR3 contains 15 residues. The chain's CDR3 is CAISESGGPSYEQYF. DNA for the CDR3: TGTGCCATCAGTGAGTCGGGGGGACCTTCCTACGAGCAGTACTTC.

This sequence joins TRBV7-9 and TRBJ1-1; D remains unclear. The CDR3 has 11 amino acids. CDR1 is SEHNR, CDR2 FQNEAQ, per germline (reference sequence). V was pared by 5 bases and J by 6 bases, with 7 bases between. In DNA, the CDR3 is TGTGCCAGCAGCCCTGCTGCTGAAGCTTTCTTT. Encoded protein: CASSPAAEAFF.

The chain carries TRBV24-1 and TRBJ2-1; 13 nucleotides line up with TRBD2. The CDR3 sequence is 16 residues long. Germline trimming cut 3 bases from V and 4 bases from J; bases unmatched to any gene: 2. Germline CDR1 and CDR2: KGHDR and SFDVKD. The CDR3 DNA is TGTGCCACCAGTGATCCGACTAGCGGGGGGTACAATGAGCAGTTCTTC. This encodes CATSDPTSGGYNEQFF.

This clonotype was detected ten times or more. The rearrangement joins TRBV7-9 to TRBJ2-1; 13 bases line up with TRBD2. V lost 4 bases, J lost 4 bases, and 10 bases stayed unmatched. CDR1 SEHNR and CDR2 FQNEAQ come from the germline V gene (reference sequence). CDR3 size: 18 residues. The CDR3 DNA follows: TGTGCCAGCAGCTCGAAGCAGGGACTAGCGGGGTCGTACAATGAGCAGTTCTTC. The encoded protein is CASSSKQGLAGSYNEQFF.

The V and J genes are TRBV7-3 and TRBJ1-6; D not resolved. This CDR3 spans 14 amino acids. Germline CDR1 SGHTA, CDR2 FQGTGA. The V gene lost 2 bases and the J gene lost 5 bases, with 7 bases spanning the gap. The CDR3 DNA is TGTGCCAGCAGCTTAGGGGTAGATAATTCACCCCTCCACTTT. It specifies CASSLGVDNSPLHF.

Many counts were recorded for this clonotype. The chain has TRBV4-1 and TRBJ1-2; no reliable D call. The CDR3 has 13 amino acids. Germline CDR1 is MGHRA and CDR2 is YSYEKL. The V and J ends lost 0 bases and 4 bases respectively, with 6 bases between them. The CDR3 protein is CASSQDGSYGYTF. The CDR3 region has the DNA TGCGCCAGCAGCCAAGATGGCAGCTATGGCTACACCTTC.

This clonotype was detected a few times. The chain uses TRBV5-1 and TRBJ1-1; no reliable D call. Germline CDR1 SGHRS, CDR2 YFSETQ. The CDR3 totals 14 residues. V was cut by 4 bases and J by 1 base, with 11 bases left in between. The CDR3 protein is CASSTVTSNTEAFF. For the CDR3, the DNA is TGCGCCAGCAGCACCGTTACTTCGAACACTGAAGCTTTCTTT.

This clonotype was counted many times. This sequence joins TRBV20-1 and TRBJ1-4, with 8 bases identical to TRBD1. Per germline, CDR1 DFQATT and CDR2 SNEGSKA (reference sequence). This CDR3 is 13 amino acids long. V was clipped by 6 bases and J by 7 bases; unmatched bases: 7. Written as DNA, the CDR3 is TGCAGTGCACCTCAGGGGGCGGCTGAAAAACTGTTTTTT. Its protein product is CSAPQGAAEKLFF.

The rearrangement joins TRBV4-3 to TRBJ1-1; a weak D match, TRBD1 (6 bases). CDR3 length equals 13 residues. Trimming took 3 bases from V and 5 from J, leaving 10 bases between them. Germline CDR1 LGHNA, CDR2 YSLEER. DNA of the CDR3: TGCGCCAGCAGCCAGACCCAGGGGACTGAAGCTTTCTTT. Its protein product is CASSQTQGTEAFF.

The chain joins TRBV29-1 to TRBJ2-3; D tentatively fits TRBD1 or TRBD2 (6 bases each). With 4 bases removed from V and 0 bases from J, the gap between germline ends came to 17 bases. Germline-derived CDR1 and CDR2 are SQVTM and ANQGSEA. This CDR3 spans 16 amino acids. The CDR3 here is CSVGRGGGTSTDTQYF. The CDR3 DNA is TGCAGCGTTGGCAGGGGAGGAGGGACTAGCACAGATACGCAGTATTTT.

This clonotype appeared many times. The chain couples TRBV5-1 to TRBJ1-1; D ambiguous. V was trimmed by 5 bases and J by 5 bases, leaving 19 bases between them. The CDR3 is 15 residues long. Germline V lookup: CDR1 SGHRS, CDR2 YFSETQ. The CDR3 sequence is CASSIEGGLSTEAFF. DNA for the CDR3: TGCGCCAGCAGTATTGAGGGCGGACTATCAACTGAAGCTTTCTTT.

Here the CDR3 reads CASSQLRPQETQYF. As DNA, the CDR3 is TGTGCCAGCAGCCAACTGAGGCCACAAGAGACCCAGTACTTC. This chain joins TRBV3-1 and TRBJ2-5, with D hard to call. The CDR3 sequence is 14 residues long. Germline loops: CDR1 LGHDT, CDR2 YNNKEL (reference sequence). Trimming removed 2 bases from V and 2 bases from J, with 9 bases in between.

This clonotype was recorded at least ten times. The DNA of the CDR3 is TGTGCCAGCAGCTTAGTGGGACGGCGGGAGCGGAGTAGAAATGAGCAGTTCTTC. It translates to CASSLVGRRERSRNEQFF. The chain carries TRBV7-9 and TRBJ2-1; TRBD2 matches at 7 bases. V gave up 1 base and J gave up 7 bases; unmatched junction bases: 16. The CDR3 sequence is 18 residues long. The V gene's germline CDR1 is SEHNR and CDR2 FQNEAQ (reference sequence).

This clonotype was recorded a few times. The J gene is TRBJ1-3, the V gene TRBV9; 8 bases map to TRBD1. Germline V lookup: CDR1 SGDLS, CDR2 YYNGEE. The V segment lost 0 bases and the J segment 0 bases; nucleotides outside the gene matches: 5. This CDR3 has 17 residues. CDR3 bases: TGTGCCAGCAGCGTAGATGTTCAGGGGGCCTCTGGAAACACCATATATTTT. Its translation is CASSVDVQGASGNTIYF.

This clonotype was recorded many times. This chain uses TRBV12-3 or TRBV12-4 with TRBJ2-3; 11 positions agree with TRBD2. This CDR3 has 17 residues. V was clipped by 5 bases and J by 0 bases; unmatched bases: 7. This CDR3 is CASSPTRTSGSTDTQYF. CDR3 nucleotides: TGTGCCAGCAGTCCCACGAGGACTAGCGGGAGCACAGATACGCAGTATTTT.

This clonotype has a handful of counts. The rearrangement links TRBV7-3 to TRBJ2-7; D unclear. There are 15 residues in the CDR3. V gave up 5 bases and J gave up 0 bases, with 14 bases separating them. Looked up from germline, CDR1 is SGHTA and CDR2 is FQGTGA. CDR3 nucleotides: TGTGCCAGCAGCCAACTGCCGGGTAGCTCCTACGAGCAGTACTTC. It encodes CASSQLPGSSYEQYF.

This clonotype has a count of ten or more. The chain employs TRBV12-3 or TRBV12-4 and TRBJ1-5, with 8 bases fitting TRBD1. Unmatched junction bases numbered 6, after V lost 5 bases and J lost 3 bases. This CDR3 comprises 15 residues. The CDR3: CASSMGQAVNQPQHF. CDR3 sequence (DNA): TGTGCCAGCAGTATGGGACAGGCAGTCAATCAGCCCCAGCATTTT.

This clonotype was recorded a few times. The J gene is TRBJ1-4, the V gene TRBV28; D remains unclear. The V end lost 6 bases, the J end lost 4 bases, and 24 bases lay between the germline ends. Germline lookup yields CDR1 MDHEN and CDR2 SYDVKM. The CDR3 is 18 amino acids. CDR3 residues: CASRLAGVLQTYNEKLFF. The CDR3 DNA sequence: TGTGCCAGCAGGTTGGCCGGGGTTCTACAGACTTATAATGAAAAACTGTTTTTT.

The rearrangement uses TRBV25-1 and TRBJ1-6, with a possible D match to TRBD1 (5 bases). The CDR3 spans 15 residues. From germline, CDR1 is MGHDK and CDR2 SYGVNS. V was trimmed by 5 bases and J by 2 bases, leaving 10 bases between them. The chain's CDR3 is CASSQGPAYNSPLHF. The CDR3 DNA reads as TGTGCCAGCAGTCAGGGCCCCGCCTATAATTCACCCCTCCACTTT.